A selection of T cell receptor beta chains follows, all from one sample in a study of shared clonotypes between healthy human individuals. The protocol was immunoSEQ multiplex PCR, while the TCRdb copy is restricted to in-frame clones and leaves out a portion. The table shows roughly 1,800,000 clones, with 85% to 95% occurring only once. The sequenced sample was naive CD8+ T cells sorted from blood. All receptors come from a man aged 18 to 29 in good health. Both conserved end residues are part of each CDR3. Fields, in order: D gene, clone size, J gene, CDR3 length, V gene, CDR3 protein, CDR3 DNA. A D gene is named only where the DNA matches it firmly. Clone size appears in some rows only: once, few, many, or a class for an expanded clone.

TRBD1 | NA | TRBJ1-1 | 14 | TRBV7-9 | CASSSDRGNPEAFF | TGTGCCAGCAGCTCTGACAGGGGGAACCCTGAAGCTTTCTTT
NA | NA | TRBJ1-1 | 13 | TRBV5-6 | CASSFEVNTEAFF | TGTGCCAGCAGCTTTGAGGTGAACACTGAAGCTTTCTTT
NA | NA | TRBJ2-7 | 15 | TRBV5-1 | CASSLEIGLSYEQYF | TGCGCCAGCAGCTTGGAAATAGGGCTGAGCTACGAGCAGTACTTC
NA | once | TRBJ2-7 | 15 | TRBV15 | CATSRDRGKSYEQYF | TGTGCCACCAGCAGAGATCGGGGAAAATCCTACGAGCAGTACTTC
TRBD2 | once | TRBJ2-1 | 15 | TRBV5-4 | CASSSGTISYNEQFF | TGTGCCAGCAGCTCGGGGACTATCTCCTACAATGAGCAGTTCTTC
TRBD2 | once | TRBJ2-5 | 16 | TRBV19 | CASSIIGLADQETQYF | TGTGCCAGTAGTATAATCGGACTAGCGGACCAAGAGACCCAGTACTTC
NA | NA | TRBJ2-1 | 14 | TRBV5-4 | CASSSPRGWEEQFF | TGTGCCAGCAGCTCTCCACGGGGGTGGGAAGAGCAGTTCTTC
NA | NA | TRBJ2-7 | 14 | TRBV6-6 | CASSYSGSTYEQYF | TGTGCCAGCAGTTACAGCGGCAGTACCTACGAGCAGTACTTC
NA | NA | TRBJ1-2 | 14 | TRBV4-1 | CASSQEGVNYGYTF | TGCGCCAGCAGCCAAGAAGGGGTAAACTATGGCTACACCTTC
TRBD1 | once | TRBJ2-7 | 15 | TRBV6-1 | CASSELVTGGGEQYF | TGTGCCAGCAGTGAATTGGTGACAGGGGGTGGGGAGCAGTACTTC